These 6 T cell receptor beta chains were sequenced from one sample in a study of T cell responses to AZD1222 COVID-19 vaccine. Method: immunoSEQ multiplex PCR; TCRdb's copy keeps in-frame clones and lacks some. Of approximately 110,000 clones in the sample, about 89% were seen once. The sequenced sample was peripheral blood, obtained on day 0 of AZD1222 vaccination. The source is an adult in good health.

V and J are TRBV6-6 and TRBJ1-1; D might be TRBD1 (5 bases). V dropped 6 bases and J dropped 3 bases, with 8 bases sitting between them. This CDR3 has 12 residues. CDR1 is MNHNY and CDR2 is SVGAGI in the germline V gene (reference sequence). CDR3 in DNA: TGTGCCAGCAGAGCCAGGGACACTGAAGCTTTCTTT. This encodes CASRARDTEAFF.

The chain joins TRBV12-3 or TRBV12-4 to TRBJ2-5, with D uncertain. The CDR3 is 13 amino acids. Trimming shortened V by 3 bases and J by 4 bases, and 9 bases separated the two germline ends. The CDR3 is CASSLDGSETQYF. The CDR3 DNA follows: TGTGCCAGCAGTTTGGATGGTTCAGAGACCCAGTACTTC.

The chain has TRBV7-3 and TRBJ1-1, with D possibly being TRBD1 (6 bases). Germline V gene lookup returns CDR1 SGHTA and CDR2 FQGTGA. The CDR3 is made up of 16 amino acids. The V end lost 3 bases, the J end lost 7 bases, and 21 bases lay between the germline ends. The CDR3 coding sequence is TGTGCCAGCAGCTTCTCGAGGGCAGGGGATCGTGGTGAAGCTTTCTTT. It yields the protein CASSFSRAGDRGEAFF.

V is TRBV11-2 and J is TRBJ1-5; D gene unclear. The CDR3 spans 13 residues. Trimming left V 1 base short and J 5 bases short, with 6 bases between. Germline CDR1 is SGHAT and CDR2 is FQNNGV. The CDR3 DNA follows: TGTGCCAGCAGCTTAGTAGGCGATCAGCCCCAGCATTTT. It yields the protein CASSLVGDQPQHF.

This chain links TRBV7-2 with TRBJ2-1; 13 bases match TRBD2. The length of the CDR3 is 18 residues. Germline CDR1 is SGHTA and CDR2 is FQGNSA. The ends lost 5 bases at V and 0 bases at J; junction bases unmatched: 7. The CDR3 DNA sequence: TGTGCCAGCAGCCCAAGGACTAGCGGGGGCAGCTCCTACAATGAGCAGTTCTTC. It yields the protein CASSPRTSGGSSYNEQFF.

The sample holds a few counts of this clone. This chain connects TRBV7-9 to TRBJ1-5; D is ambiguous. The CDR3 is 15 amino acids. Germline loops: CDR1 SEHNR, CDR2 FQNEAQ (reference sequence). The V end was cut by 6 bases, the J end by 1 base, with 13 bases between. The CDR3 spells CASSSSLGSNQPQHF. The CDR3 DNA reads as TGTGCCAGCAGTTCGTCGTTGGGAAGCAATCAGCCCCAGCATTTT.